This TCR beta chain derives from a study of identical twins. Overall study findings and caveats: Models underestimated how often monozygotic twins shared out-of-frame TCR alpha. Possibly, invariant MAIT and iNKT cells partly confounded zero-insertion analyses. Its conclusions, products of cross-sectional statistical analysis, did not come from following the same donors.

TCRdb processed the 5' RACE reads anew with MiXCR; each CDR3 protein has one entry. The sample records roughly 540,000 distinct CDR3 sequences, approximately 22% being singletons. Regarding this clonotype: Its target is unknown.

Germline V lookup: CDR1 MNHEY, CDR2 SVGAGI. The CDR3 runs to 12 residues. With 8 bases removed from V and 2 bases from J, the gap between germline ends came to 10 bases. The same sample was also studied in work on T cells expressing NK-cell markers. This second study says: Sorted CD3+CD56+NKG2C+, CD3+CD56+NKG2C- and CD3+CD56-NKG2C+ T cells provided the TCR beta repertoires.

Sequencing was carried out using CD4+ T cells sorted from blood. The source of this sequence is a woman between 18 and 29 years old in good health. This sequence joins TRBV6-5 and TRBJ2-7; D possibly uses TRBD1 or TRBD2 (5 bases each). The CDR3 spells CASAGRAYEQYF. The CDR3 DNA reads as TGTGCCAGCGCGGGCAGGGCCTACGAGCAGTACTTC.